Listed below are T cell receptor beta chains from one sample, sequenced in a study of cytomegalovirus exposure and HLA in healthy donors. Using immunoSEQ multiplex PCR, the repertoire was profiled, and TCRdb retains in-frame clones only, with some absent. Of a few hundred thousand clones in the sample, 85% to 90% are singletons; the top ten hold roughly 0.38%. Source material: PBMCs. These receptors were taken from a woman under 30 in good health and CMV-seronegative. Each CDR3 is given with its conserved first and last residue. A D gene is named only where the DNA matches it firmly. Clone size is stated in some rows and not others, as once, few, many or a class when expanded.

TRBJ2-7	TRBD2	-	16	TRBV7-9	CASSTTPGGTKYEQYF	TGTGCCAGCAGCACAACTCCGGGGGGGACCAAATACGAGCAGTACTTC
TRBJ1-1	TRBD1	-	14	TRBV7-9	CASSFPGGFTEAFF	TGTGCCAGCAGCTTCCCAGGGGGCTTCACTGAAGCTTTCTTT
TRBJ1-4	TRBD1	-	13	TRBV29-1	CSVQQGAREKLFF	TGCAGCGTTCAACAGGGGGCTCGCGAAAAACTGTTTTTT
TRBJ2-7	TRBD2	-	15	TRBV9	CASSVSGGVTYEQYF	TGTGCCAGCAGCGTTAGCGGGGGCGTAACCTACGAGCAGTACTTC
TRBJ2-3	-	-	14	TRBV19	CASSISSSTDTQYF	TGTGCCAGTAGTATCTCGTCTAGCACAGATACGCAGTATTTT
TRBJ2-2	TRBD2	-	16	TRBV19	CASSQIAGGPAGELFF	TGTGCCAGTAGCCAGATAGCGGGGGGGCCGGCCGGGGAGCTGTTTTTT
TRBJ2-5	-	once	14	TRBV5-1	CASSLLGEEETQYF	TGCGCCAGCAGCTTGTTAGGGGAAGAGGAGACCCAGTACTTC
TRBJ1-5	-	-	14	TRBV11-2	CASSPTGSNQPQHF	TGTGCCAGCAGCCCAACAGGGAGCAATCAGCCCCAGCATTTT
TRBJ1-4	-	-	16	TRBV6-4	CASSDSGDRRNEKLFF	TGTGCCAGCAGTGACTCCGGAGACAGGAGAAATGAAAAACTGTTTTTT
TRBJ2-5	-	-	13	TRBV6-1	CASSGAGEETQYF	TGTGCCAGCAGTGGGGCAGGCGAAGAGACCCAGTACTTC
TRBJ2-3	-	-	14	TRBV5-4	CASSRGMGTDTQYF	TGTGCCAGCAGCCGGGGTATGGGCACAGATACGCAGTATTTT
TRBJ2-1	TRBD1	-	14	TRBV5-1	CASSLYRGIDEQFF	TGCGCCAGCAGCTTGTACAGGGGTATCGATGAGCAGTTCTTC
TRBJ1-1	-	-	15	TRBV10-3	CAISEELTRDTEAFF	TGTGCCATCAGTGAAGAGCTCACCCGGGACACTGAAGCTTTCTTT
TRBJ1-6	-	-	17	TRBV2	CASSGGLGRAYNSPLHF	TGTGCCAGCAGTGGAGGATTGGGGAGGGCCTATAATTCACCCCTCCACTTT
TRBJ2-3	TRBD2	-	17	TRBV2	CASSRSATSGGVDTQYF	TGTGCCAGCAGCCGTTCGGCTACTAGCGGGGGCGTGGATACGCAGTATTTT
TRBJ1-1	TRBD1	-	15	TRBV6-5	CASSPRDRVNTEAFF	TGTGCCAGCAGTCCGAGGGACAGGGTGAACACTGAAGCTTTCTTT
TRBJ2-2	-	few	15	TRBV6-4	CASSNRTENTGELFF	TGTGCCAGCAGTAACCGGACAGAGAACACCGGGGAGCTGTTTTTT
TRBJ1-1	-	-	16	TRBV11-2	CASSLVGHPVNTEAFF	TGTGCCAGCAGCTTAGTGGGACACCCAGTGAACACTGAAGCTTTCTTT
TRBJ2-3	-	once	11	TRBV25-1	CASRRGDTQYF	TGTGCCAGTAGACGGGGAGATACGCAGTATTTT
TRBJ2-3	TRBD2	-	15	TRBV5-3	CARSGTSAVEDTQYF	TGTGCCAGAAGCGGGACTAGCGCCGTGGAAGATACGCAGTATTTT
TRBJ1-4	-	-	14	TRBV5-1	CASAGGATNEKLFF	TGCGCCAGCGCGGGAGGAGCAACTAATGAAAAACTGTTTTTT
TRBJ1-5	-	-	13	TRBV7-8	CASSYLPGQPQHF	TGTGCCAGCAGCTACTTACCTGGTCAGCCCCAGCATTTT
TRBJ2-5	TRBD2	-	15	TRBV27	CASSPLAGGWETQYF	TGTGCCAGCAGTCCCTTAGCGGGGGGCTGGGAGACCCAGTACTTC
TRBJ1-3	TRBD1	-	15	TRBV30	CAWSPRTGHRNTIYF	TGTGCCTGGAGTCCGCGGACAGGACACCGAAACACCATATATTTT
TRBJ2-2	-	once	14	TRBV19	CASSISRATGELFF	TGTGCCAGTAGTATTTCCAGGGCCACCGGGGAGCTGTTTTTT
TRBJ2-4	-	-	14	TRBV30	CAWSGGGGKNIQYF	TGTGCCTGGAGTGGTGGCGGAGGCAAAAACATTCAGTACTTC
TRBJ1-6	-	few	14	TRBV6-5	CASSYGRVDSPLHF	TGTGCCAGCAGTTACGGGAGGGTGGATTCACCCCTCCACTTT
TRBJ1-3	-	-	17	TRBV7-3	CASSVLLRGNSGNTIYF	TGTGCCAGCAGCGTCTTACTGCGGGGAAACTCTGGAAACACCATATATTTT
TRBJ2-2	TRBD1	-	18	TRBV6-1	CASSAESFTQGAAGELFF	TGTGCCAGCAGTGCCGAATCATTTACACAGGGGGCGGCCGGGGAGCTGTTTTTT
TRBJ2-5	-	-	15	TRBV4-1	CASSQEEGDQETQYF	TGCGCCAGCAGCCAAGAGGAAGGGGACCAAGAGACCCAGTACTTC
TRBJ2-5	-	-	13	TRBV2	CTSSDRGQETQYF	TGTACCAGCAGTGATCGGGGGCAAGAGACCCAGTACTTC
TRBJ1-1	-	-	12	TRBV28	CASRSDSGEAFF	TGTGCCAGCAGGTCCGACAGTGGTGAAGCTTTCTTT
TRBJ2-5	-	-	12	TRBV28	CASSLRGETQYF	TGTGCCAGCAGTTTGAGGGGGGAGACCCAGTACTTC
TRBJ1-4	TRBD1	-	14	TRBV7-9	CASSPPQGAEKLFF	TGTGCCAGCAGCCCTCCTCAGGGGGCTGAAAAACTGTTTTTT
TRBJ2-7	-	-	15	TRBV18	CASSPWGLANYEQYF	TGTGCCAGCTCACCCTGGGGCCTAGCGAACTACGAGCAGTACTTC
TRBJ1-2	TRBD1	-	20	TRBV27	CASSLTAHEGLTGANYGYTF	TGTGCCAGCAGTTTAACGGCCCACGAGGGCTTAACAGGGGCTAACTATGGCTACACCTTC
TRBJ1-6	-	few	14	TRBV30	CAAGIGRYNSPLHF	TGTGCCGCGGGCATAGGGCGTTATAATTCACCCCTCCACTTT
TRBJ2-7	TRBD1	-	18	TRBV5-1	CASSLAFTGGISSYEQYF	TGCGCCAGCAGCTTGGCCTTCACAGGGGGGATAAGCTCCTACGAGCAGTACTTC
TRBJ1-2	-	-	15	TRBV28	CASSGGSQGNYGYTF	TGTGCCAGCAGTGGGGGGTCCCAGGGTAACTATGGCTACACCTTC
TRBJ1-1	TRBD1	-	15	TRBV5-5	CASSSDRSRYTEAFF	TGTGCCAGCAGCTCGGACAGGTCCCGGTACACTGAAGCTTTCTTT
TRBJ1-1	TRBD1	-	16	TRBV7-9	CASRPQGAKENTEAFF	TGTGCCAGCAGGCCACAGGGGGCGAAGGAGAACACTGAAGCTTTCTTT
TRBJ1-6	-	-	14	TRBV9	CASSPGQGYSPLHF	TGTGCCAGCAGCCCAGGGCAGGGTTACTCACCCCTCCACTTT
TRBJ1-1	-	once	15	TRBV4-1	CASSPQGIVNTEAFF	TGCGCCAGCAGCCCCCAGGGTATCGTGAACACTGAAGCTTTCTTT
TRBJ2-7	TRBD2	-	12	TRBV27	CASSWGGNEQYF	TGTGCCAGCAGTTGGGGGGGAAACGAGCAGTACTTC
TRBJ1-1	-	few	12	TRBV5-1	CASSLVRDEAFF	TGCGCCAGCAGCTTGGTGAGGGATGAAGCTTTCTTT
TRBJ1-5	TRBD1	-	16	TRBV19	CASTRTGASSNQPQHF	TGTGCCAGCACCCGGACAGGGGCATCGAGCAATCAGCCCCAGCATTTT
TRBJ2-1	TRBD2	-	17	TRBV27	CASSLSLAGGVGDEQFF	TGTGCCAGCAGTTTATCGTTAGCGGGGGGGGTGGGCGATGAGCAGTTCTTC
TRBJ2-3	TRBD1	few	16	TRBV6-4	CASSNTGTGGADTQYF	TGTGCCAGCAGTAACACCGGGACAGGGGGCGCAGATACGCAGTATTTT
TRBJ2-4	TRBD1	-	14	TRBV2	CASGTGVAKNIQYF	TGTGCCAGCGGTACAGGGGTAGCCAAAAACATTCAGTACTTC
TRBJ1-4	-	-	13	TRBV7-9	CASSRPGNEKLFF	TGTGCCAGCAGCCGGCCGGGTAATGAAAAACTGTTTTTT
TRBJ2-3	TRBD2	-	15	TRBV9	CASRGTGGGIDTQYF	TGTGCCAGCCGAGGTACTGGCGGGGGAATAGATACGCAGTATTTT
TRBJ2-5	-	-	13	TRBV29-1	CSVSRQNEETQYF	TGCAGCGTCAGTAGACAGAACGAAGAGACCCAGTACTTC
TRBJ2-5	TRBD2	-	16	TRBV4-1	CASSQEGGGNEETQYF	TGCGCCAGCAGCCAAGAGGGCGGGGGAAATGAGGAGACCCAGTACTTC
TRBJ1-5	-	-	16	TRBV4-3	CASSQLWQERNQPQHF	TGCGCCAGCAGCCAGTTGTGGCAGGAACGCAATCAGCCCCAGCATTTT